Each of the 23 T cell receptor beta chains below was sequenced from the same sample in a study of control samples from healthy donors and cancer patients. Data came from immunoSEQ multiplex PCR; TCRdb stores just in-frame clones and leaves some out. The sample consists of tens of thousands of clones, around 90% of them appearing once. The sequenced sample was PBMCs. The receptors stem from a man aged 35-49 years with colorectal cancer.

The rearrangement joins TRBV11-3 to TRBJ2-2, with TRBD2 as a possible D gene (5 bases). This CDR3 contains 15 residues. V gave up 2 bases and J gave up 2 bases, with 9 bases separating them. Germline V lookup: CDR1 SGHNT, CDR2 YENEEA. CDR3 bases: TGTGCCAGCAGCTTATTTCGGGAAAACACCGGGGAGCTGTTTTTT. Amino acids: CASSLFRENTGELFF.

The genes are TRBV27 and TRBJ2-3; D not resolved. The CDR3 is made up of 13 amino acids. Per germline, CDR1 MNHEY and CDR2 SMNVEV (reference sequence). Trimming removed 3 bases from V and 2 bases from J, with 6 bases in between. CDR3 coding DNA: TGTGCCAGCAGTTTTATCTCCACAGATACGCAGTATTTT. This gives the protein CASSFISTDTQYF.

The chain joins TRBV19 to TRBJ2-1, with 12 bases identical to TRBD2. CDR3 length equals 11 residues. Germline V lookup: CDR1 LNHDA, CDR2 SQIVND (reference sequence). CDR3 DNA sequence: TGTGGGACTAGCGGGATCGGTGAGCAGTTCTTC. Protein product: CGTSGIGEQFF.

The chain joins TRBV21-1 to TRBJ2-7; TRBD2 is the table's D call and was not checked against the DNA. TRBV21-1 is deemed a pseudogene. The CDR3 is made up of 13 amino acids. The CDR3 DNA reads as TGTGCCAGCAGCAAAGGGACTAGCTACGAGCAGTACTTC. Translation: CASSKGTSYEQYF.

This chain connects TRBV7-8 to TRBJ1-6, with D uncertain. Germline lookup yields CDR1 SGHVS and CDR2 FQNEAQ. The CDR3 runs to 13 residues. The V end was cut by 1 base, the J end by 9 bases, with 7 bases between. The CDR3 coding sequence is TGTGCCAGCAGCTTAGATCTGGGTTCACCCCTCCACTTT. This codes for CASSLDLGSPLHF.

This chain uses TRBV28 with TRBJ2-7; D is undetermined. V shed 7 bases and J shed 7 bases, with 14 bases lying between them. Germline lookup yields CDR1 MDHEN and CDR2 SYDVKM. This CDR3 is built from 12 residues. CDR3 loop: CASTQLPEEQYF. The CDR3 DNA is TGTGCCAGCACCCAGCTGCCTGAAGAGCAGTACTTC.

The chain combines TRBV7-2 with TRBJ1-1, with D possibly matching TRBD1 (6 bases). CDR1 and CDR2 from the germline V gene are SGHTA and FQGNSA. CDR3 size: 17 residues. Trimming shortened V by 3 bases and J by 0 bases, and 17 bases separated the two germline ends. CDR3 bases: TGTGCCAGCAGCTTCCGCTACAGGGTGGTTGTGAACACTGAAGCTTTCTTT. Its translation: CASSFRYRVVVNTEAFF.

The chain couples TRBV2 to TRBJ1-6; D is uncertain. The CDR3 is made up of 14 amino acids. Germline V lookup: CDR1 SNHLY, CDR2 FYNNEI. Trimming took off 6 bases at V and 0 bases at J, with 6 bases between the two ends. CDR3: CASSRSSYNSPLHF. The CDR3 DNA follows: TGTGCCAGCAGCAGGAGCTCCTATAATTCACCCCTCCACTTT.

This chain uses TRBV7-3 with TRBJ2-1; D may be TRBD1 or TRBD2 (5 bases each). Trimming removed 0 bases at V and 3 bases at J, with 9 bases between. The germline CDR1 and CDR2 sequences are SGHTA and FQGTGA. There are 15 residues in the CDR3. The CDR3 DNA sequence: TGTGCCAGCAGCTTAACCGGGGACCGCTACAATGAGCAGTTCTTC. As protein: CASSLTGDRYNEQFF.

The chain has TRBV27 and TRBJ2-7; D not resolved. The germline CDR1 and CDR2 sequences are MNHEY and SMNVEV (reference sequence). The CDR3 covers 13 residues. V was shortened by 0 bases and J by 2 bases, with 5 bases between the two germline ends. In DNA form, the CDR3 reads TGTGCCAGCAGTTTATCGGTTACCTACGAGCAGTACTTC. Translated, it gives CASSLSVTYEQYF.

This chain uses TRBV7-9 with TRBJ1-5; TRBD1 aligns across 9 bases. Looked up from germline, CDR1 is SEHNR and CDR2 is FQNEAQ (reference sequence). CDR3 length: 16 residues. With V trimmed by 0 bases and J by 4 bases, 4 bases remained unmatched. The CDR3 here is CASSLAGTGLNQPQHF. The CDR3 bases are TGTGCCAGCAGCTTAGCCGGGACAGGGTTGAATCAGCCCCAGCATTTT.

This clone was observed a single time. CDR3 sequence: CATGPGPSTQYF. CDR3 nucleotide sequence: TGTGCCACCGGACCGGGACCCAGTACGCAGTATTTT. V and J are TRBV24-1 and TRBJ2-3; D possibly matches TRBD1 or TRBD2 (5 bases each). CDR3 size: 12 residues. Germline V gene lookup returns CDR1 KGHDR and CDR2 SFDVKD. Between the trimmed V and J ends, which lost 9 bases and 8 bases, there was a span of 14 bases.

The chain combines TRBV5-1 with TRBJ1-1; 8 bases map to TRBD1. CDR3 size: 13 residues. Unmatched junction bases numbered 8, after V lost 1 base and J lost 12 bases. Germline CDR1 is SGHRS and CDR2 is YFSETQ. DNA of the CDR3: TGCGCCAGCAGCTTGAACAGGGGGTTGGAAACTTTCTTT. Protein: CASSLNRGLETFF.

V gene TRBV6-6 combines with J gene TRBJ1-6, with 9 bases lining up with TRBD1. J was trimmed by 6 bases and V by 8 bases; bases with no gene match: 8. The CDR3 loop spans 15 amino acids. Germline loops: CDR1 MNHNY, CDR2 SVGAGI (reference sequence). The CDR3 region has the DNA TGTGCCAGCGAGACAGGGGGACGTTTTAATTCACCCCTCCACTTT. Protein: CASETGGRFNSPLHF.

The V gene is TRBV6-5, the J gene TRBJ1-3, with TRBD1 identical over 10 bases. The germline CDR1 and CDR2 sequences are MNHEY and SVGAGI. This CDR3 is 15 amino acids long. J was trimmed by 4 bases and V by 6 bases; bases with no gene match: 6. Here the CDR3 DNA reads TGTGCCAGCAGCCGATCGACAGGGGGCGGAAACACCATATATTTT. This gives the protein CASSRSTGGGNTIYF.

This clone is labeled as medium-sized. The chain has TRBV9 and TRBJ2-5, with 9 bases lining up with TRBD2. In germline, CDR1 is SGDLS, CDR2 YYNGEE. J was trimmed by 2 bases and V by 4 bases; bases with no gene match: 12. This CDR3 contains 17 residues. As DNA, the CDR3 is TGTGCCAGCAGCCCGCGGCGGGGGGGCCCCCTACAAGAGACCCAGTACTTC. Amino acid sequence: CASSPRRGGPLQETQYF. The full variable domain, completed using reference TRBV9 and TRBJ2-5, is DSGVTQTPKHLITATGQRVTLRCSPRSGDLSVYWYQQSLDQGLQFLIQYYNGEERAKGNILERFSAQQFPDLHSELNLSSLELGDSALYFCASSPRRGGPLQETQYFGPGTRLLVL.

The gene calls are TRBV7-8 and TRBJ2-2, with D hard to call. Germline CDR1 SGHVS, CDR2 FQNEAQ. Trimming took 4 bases from V and 0 from J, leaving 9 bases between them. The CDR3 is 15 residues long. The CDR3: CASSWSWANTGELFF. For the CDR3, the DNA is TGTGCCAGCAGCTGGAGTTGGGCGAACACCGGGGAGCTGTTTTTT.

J is TRBJ2-1 and V is TRBV4-3; D gene ambiguous. The V gene lost 0 bases and the J gene lost 8 bases, with 11 bases spanning the gap. The CDR3 spans 14 residues. Germline V gives CDR1 LGHNA, CDR2 YSLEER. CDR3 region: CASSQDALGDEQFF. CDR3 in DNA: TGCGCCAGCAGCCAAGATGCCTTGGGCGATGAGCAGTTCTTC.

This clone was detected only once. In nucleotides, the CDR3 is TGTGCCAGCAGTTTAGAAGCGGGGGAGGGGACAGATACGCAGTATTTT. Translating it yields CASSLEAGEGTDTQYF. The rearrangement uses TRBV28 and TRBJ2-3; 8 positions match TRBD2. Germline CDR1 is MDHEN and CDR2 is SYDVKM. The CDR3 consists of 16 residues. The trim removed 2 bases at V and 3 bases at J, leaving 7 bases unmatched.

The chain couples TRBV7-8 to TRBJ1-1; TRBD1 aligns across 7 bases. Germline CDR1 is SGHVS and CDR2 is FQNEAQ. After removal of 1 base from V and 6 bases from J, the junction contained 2 bases not matched to a gene. The CDR3 is made up of 13 amino acids. The CDR3 nucleotides read TGTGCCAGCAGCTTAGGCCAGGGGGCTGAAGCTTTCTTT. Its protein is CASSLGQGAEAFF.

The table lists this clone with a count of one. The J gene is TRBJ2-7, the V gene TRBV6-2 or TRBV6-3; D unresolved. Trimming took 2 bases from V and 1 from J, leaving 9 bases between them. Germline-derived CDR1 and CDR2 are MNHEY and SVGEGT. The CDR3 totals 14 residues. The chain's CDR3 is CASSYASYSYEQYF. The CDR3 DNA follows: TGTGCCAGCAGTTACGCGTCCTATTCCTACGAGCAGTACTTC.

The chain carries TRBV10-2 and TRBJ2-7; 8 bases fit TRBD2. The CDR3 is 13 amino acids. CDR1 is WSHSY and CDR2 is SAAADI in the germline V gene. V gave up 10 bases and J gave up 5 bases; unmatched junction bases: 10. Here the CDR3 reads CATFRREDHEQYF. The CDR3 DNA reads TGCGCCACCTTCCGGCGGGAGGACCACGAGCAGTACTTC.

The V and J genes are TRBV11-2 and TRBJ1-3, with 8 nucleotides matching TRBD1. This CDR3 has 17 residues. After removal of 5 bases from V and 4 bases from J, the junction contained 13 bases not matched to a gene. The germline V gene has CDR1 SGHAT and CDR2 FQNNGV. The CDR3 loop is CASSGYRGFPGGNTIYF. Written as DNA, the CDR3 is TGTGCCAGCAGCGGGTACAGGGGGTTTCCGGGGGGAAACACCATATATTTT.